Shown below are 3 T cell receptor beta chains from a single sample sequenced in a study of T-cell memory formation after mild COVID-19. TCRdb re-called the 5' RACE reads through MiXCR, storing one row per CDR3 protein. This sample has over 250,000 distinct CDR3 sequences; approximately 15% occur once, and the top ten carry over 20%. Sequenced material: PBMCs or a T cell subset sorted from them (not recorded which). These receptors were collected from a man aged 18 to 29 who had mild COVID-19 (a few samples of this study predate the infection). Cell type and time point are not known.

Only a few counts were recorded for this clonotype. V gene TRBV5-5 combines with J gene TRBJ1-1; D unresolved. Germline values: CDR1 SGHKS, CDR2 YYEKEE (reference sequence). Trimming took 4 bases from V and 2 from J, leaving 9 bases between them. The CDR3 runs to 13 residues. CDR3 in amino acids: CASSPFANTEAFF. The CDR3 bases are TGTGCCAGCAGCCCCTTTGCCAACACTGAAGCTTTCTTT.

For the CDR3, the DNA is TGTGCCAGCTCCACGATGGGGGCGAGAAAAGATACGCAGTATTTT. Translated, it gives CASSTMGARKDTQYF. The chain carries TRBV18 and TRBJ2-3, with D possibly matching TRBD1 (6 bases). CDR1 is KGHSH, CDR2 LQKENI, per germline. The V and J ends lost 6 bases and 5 bases respectively, with 18 bases between them. This CDR3 comprises 15 residues.

The V gene is TRBV24-1, the J gene TRBJ2-1; 8 bases are a match to TRBD2. The CDR3 spans 15 residues. The J segment lost 8 bases and the V segment lost 4 bases, leaving 9 bases of the junction unmatched. Per germline, CDR1 KGHDR and CDR2 SFDVKD. In DNA, the CDR3 is TGTGCCACCAGTGAGTACGGGGGGGCGCTCGATGAGCAGTTCTTC. It is translated as CATSEYGGALDEQFF.